Here is one T cell receptor (beta chain) with its context. This specimen belongs to a study of blood T cell repertoires in COVID-19. Study as a whole: The cDNA or gDNA used as material had been derived from T cells, B-cell-depleted T cells, or PBMCs.

Authors' analysis steps: By means of reference gene primer amplification, nucleated cell counts were estimated. TCRdb's copy holds only in-frame clones and misses some; the assay was immunoSEQ multiplex PCR. D and trimming come from the DNA, and the V and J calls and clone size come from that table. The sample carries hundreds of thousands of clones, 85% to 90% recorded once. The V gene end was trimmed by 5 bases and the J gene end by 2 bases; junction bases not matched to a gene: 5. Germline CDR1 SEHNR, CDR2 FQNEAQ (reference sequence). The length of the CDR3 is 15 residues. The receptor was derived from a woman aged 18-29 years with acute or convalescent COVID-19. The chain carries TRBV7-9 and TRBJ2-7; 11 nucleotides agree with TRBD1. Material: peripheral blood. In nucleotides, the CDR3 is TGTGCCAGCAGCCCTCAGGGACAGGGGGCCTACGAGCAGTACTTC. This gives the protein CASSPQGQGAYEQYF.